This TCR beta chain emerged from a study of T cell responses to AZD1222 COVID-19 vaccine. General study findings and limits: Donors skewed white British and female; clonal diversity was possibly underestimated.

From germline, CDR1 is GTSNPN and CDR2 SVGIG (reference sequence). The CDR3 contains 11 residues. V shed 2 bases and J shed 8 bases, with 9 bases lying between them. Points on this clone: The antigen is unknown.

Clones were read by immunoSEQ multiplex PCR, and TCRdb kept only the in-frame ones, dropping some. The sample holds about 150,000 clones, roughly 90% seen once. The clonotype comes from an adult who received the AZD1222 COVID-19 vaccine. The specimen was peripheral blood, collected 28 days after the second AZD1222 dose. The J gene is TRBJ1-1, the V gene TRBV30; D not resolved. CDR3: CAWSRKEEAFF. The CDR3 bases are TGTGCCTGGAGTAGGAAAGAGGAAGCTTTCTTT.